Presented here are 19 T cell receptor beta chains from one specimen sequenced in a study of graft-versus-host responses after intestinal transplantation (dated by TCRdb to about 2021). Library creation used the immunoSEQ multiplex PCR assay. TCRdb re-hosts the immuneACCESS table, in-frame sequences only. Its copies lack some clones; in the studies checked, an unresolved V gene accounts for under half of them, and the cause for the rest is not known. The sample has around 71,000 clones on record, roughly 89% of them singletons. Roughly 6.3% of the sample lies in the top ten. The sample consisted of bone marrow, taken roughly 780 days after intestinal transplantation. These receptors were collected from a human patient who received an intestinal transplant, so some T cells may come from the graft donor.

The chain uses TRBV7-6 and TRBJ2-1; D might be TRBD1 (5 bases). V lost 1 base, J lost 3 bases, and 7 bases lay in between. CDR1 and CDR2 from the germline V gene are SGHVS and FNYEAQ. CDR3 length: 14 amino acids. CDR3 residues: CASSLGGLYNEQFF. The CDR3 DNA is TGTGCCAGCAGCTTAGGGGGCCTCTACAATGAGCAGTTCTTC.

The rearrangement links TRBV27 to TRBJ2-7; D gene ambiguous. The CDR3 totals 14 residues. Germline-derived CDR1 and CDR2 are MNHEY and SMNVEV (reference sequence). The V gene lost 3 bases and the J gene lost 2 bases, with 11 bases spanning the gap. The CDR3 DNA follows: TGTGCCAGCAGTTTGATGATGTCCCCCTACGAGCAGTACTTC. This gives the protein CASSLMMSPYEQYF.

To note about this clone: At one end the junction does not follow the germline gene, possibly because of a read error. This chain uses TRBV6-1 with TRBJ2-2; 9 nucleotides align to TRBD2. CDR3 length: 16 amino acids. The germline V gene has CDR1 MNHNS and CDR2 SASEGT. The CDR3 is CAISGFSGSHTGELFF. CDR3 bases: TGTGCCATCAGTGGGTTTAGCGGGAGCCACACCGGGGAGCTGTTTTTT.

The chain combines TRBV5-1 with TRBJ2-3; D remains unclear. The V end lost 0 bases, the J end lost 2 bases, and 7 bases lay between the germline ends. This CDR3 has 14 residues. Germline CDR1 and CDR2: SGHRS and YFSETQ. Written as DNA, the CDR3 is TGCGCCAGCAGCTTGGACGTAGACACAGATACGCAGTATTTT. It yields the protein CASSLDVDTDTQYF.

This rearrangement joins TRBV13 to TRBJ2-1; D gene uncertain. Per the germline V gene, CDR1 is PRHDT and CDR2 is FYEKMQ (reference sequence). The V and J ends lost 3 bases and 7 bases respectively, with 7 bases between them. The CDR3 covers 12 residues. CDR3 bases: TGTGCCAGCAGCTTTGTTGGTAATGAGCAGTTCTTC. This encodes CASSFVGNEQFF.

In this sample, this clone turned up once. The CDR3 here is CASGPDGAGNQPQHF. CDR3 sequence (DNA): TGTGCTAGTGGCCCTGATGGGGCAGGCAATCAGCCCCAGCATTTT. The chain links TRBV12-5 to TRBJ1-5; possibly TRBD1 for D (5 bases). Germline V gives CDR1 LGHNT, CDR2 FRNRAP. Trimming shortened V by 6 bases and J by 2 bases, and 14 bases separated the two germline ends. This CDR3 is built from 15 residues. The whole variable domain, filled in from reference TRBV12-5 and TRBJ1-5, reads DARVTQTPRHKVTEMGQEVTMRCQPILGHNTVFWYRQTMMQGLELLAYFRNRAPLDDSGMPKDRFSAEMPDATLATLKIQPSEPRDSAVYFCASGPDGAGNQPQHFGDGTRLSIL.

The chain combines TRBV16 with TRBJ2-3, with a possible D match to TRBD2 (6 bases). The ends were cut back, 4 bases at V and 7 bases at J, with 9 bases in the middle. This CDR3 spans 12 amino acids. Germline CDR1 and CDR2: KGHSY and FQNENV. The CDR3 DNA sequence: TGTGCCAGCAGCCGGGACTTTTATACGCAGTATTTT. This encodes CASSRDFYTQYF. Based on the CDR3 plus reference TRBV16 and TRBJ2-3, the full variable domain is GEEVAQTPKHLVRGEGQKAKLYCAPIKGHSYVFWYQQVLKNEFKFLISFQNENVFDETGMPKERFSAKCLPNSPCSLEIQATKLEDSAVYFCASSRDFYTQYFGPGTRLTVL.

The gene calls are TRBV6-6 and TRBJ2-7, with TRBD1 matching 10 bases. This CDR3 has 15 residues. The trim removed 5 bases at V and 2 bases at J, leaving 6 bases unmatched. Germline V gives CDR1 MNHNY, CDR2 SVGAGI (reference sequence). The CDR3: CASSPWTGGAYEQYF. CDR3 DNA sequence: TGTGCCAGCAGTCCATGGACAGGGGGAGCCTACGAGCAGTACTTC.

The J gene is TRBJ1-1, the V gene TRBV13; TRBD1 matches 9 bases. There are 16 residues in the CDR3. V shed 5 bases, J shed 0 bases, and the junction held 7 bases outside the gene matches. Germline CDR1 is PRHDT and CDR2 is FYEKMQ (reference sequence). CDR3 nucleotides: TGTGCCAGCAGCCCCAACAGGGGGCGGATGAACACTGAAGCTTTCTTT. This sequence encodes CASSPNRGRMNTEAFF.

V usage is TRBV7-3 and J usage is TRBJ2-3; TRBD1 aligns across 8 bases. CDR1 SGHTA and CDR2 FQGTGA come from the germline V gene. With V trimmed by 5 bases and J by 1 base, 2 bases remained unmatched. The CDR3 consists of 14 residues. In nucleotides, the CDR3 is TGTGCCAGCAGCGTGGACAGGGGCACAGATACGCAGTATTTT. The encoded protein is CASSVDRGTDTQYF.

The V and J genes are TRBV5-1 and TRBJ2-7; a weak D match, TRBD1 (6 bases). Germline CDR1 is SGHRS and CDR2 is YFSETQ. CDR3 length: 17 amino acids. Trimming stripped 1 base from V and 4 bases from J, with 21 bases between. In DNA, the CDR3 is TGCGCCAGCAGCTTGACTTTCATCCGGACAGAGATATACGAGCAGTACTTC. Protein: CASSLTFIRTEIYEQYF.

This clone has just one count. The chain uses TRBV5-6 and TRBJ2-1; TRBD1 is a possible D gene (6 bases). V was cut by 4 bases and J by 4 bases, with 18 bases left in between. CDR3 length: 16 residues. Germline CDR1 SGHDT, CDR2 YYEEEE. Here the CDR3 DNA reads TGTGCCAGCAGCGGTACTACAGGGCCTACGTACAATGAGCAGTTCTTC. Protein: CASSGTTGPTYNEQFF.

The chain links TRBV2 to TRBJ1-1; TRBD1 matches 7 bases. This CDR3 region has 14 residues. V dropped 6 bases and J dropped 4; count of bases not matched to a gene: 8. Germline CDR1 reads SNHLY; CDR2 reads FYNNEI. DNA of the CDR3: TGTGCCAGCAGGAAGACAGGGCTGGGCACTGAAGCTTTCTTT. This codes for CASRKTGLGTEAFF.

The rearrangement joins TRBV15 to TRBJ2-1, with TRBD2 as a possible D gene (5 bases). Trimming cost V 4 bases and J 10 bases, with 29 bases left between them. This CDR3 is built from 18 residues. CDR1 and CDR2 from the germline V gene are LNHNV and YYDKDF (reference sequence). The CDR3, as DNA: TGTGCCACCAGCAAAGTAGAAAGTCTAGCCCACGCCAAGTTGGAGCAGTTCTTC. Amino acid sequence: CATSKVESLAHAKLEQFF.

The rearrangement joins TRBV27 to TRBJ2-1; the match to TRBD2 covers 14 bases. This CDR3 has 15 residues. V lost 7 bases to trimming and J lost 7 bases; unmatched junction nucleotides: 6. The germline V gene encodes CDR1 MNHEY and CDR2 SMNVEV (reference sequence). CDR3 region: CASTPTSGGGNEQFF. The CDR3 DNA reads TGTGCCAGCACCCCGACTAGCGGGGGGGGAAATGAGCAGTTCTTC.

This chain uses TRBV4-1 with TRBJ2-2, with 11 bases matching TRBD2. Germline V lookup: CDR1 MGHRA, CDR2 YSYEKL. V shed 4 bases and J 1 base; nucleotides not matched to a gene: 2. CDR3 size: 16 residues. CDR3 residues: CASSRGLAGNTGELFF. As DNA, the CDR3 is TGCGCCAGCAGCCGCGGACTAGCGGGGAACACCGGGGAGCTGTTTTTT.

This clone was picked up one time. The chain links TRBV14 to TRBJ2-6, with 9 bases aligning to TRBD1. The CDR3 contains 16 residues. The germline V gene encodes CDR1 SGHDN and CDR2 FVKESK. V lost 2 bases and J lost 10; bases outside the gene matches: 9. As DNA, the CDR3 is TGTGCCAGCAGCCAATTCGACAGGGGGTCATTGAACGTCCTGACTTTC. It encodes CASSQFDRGSLNVLTF.

This chain links TRBV10-3 with TRBJ2-1; D may match TRBD1 or TRBD2 (5 bases each). Germline V gene sequence: CDR1 ENHRY, CDR2 SYGVKD. With 0 bases removed from V and 5 bases from J, the gap between germline ends came to 11 bases. The CDR3 spans 15 residues. For the CDR3, the DNA is TGTGCCATCAGTGAGTCTAGAGGGACCCACAATGAGCAGTTCTTC. This sequence encodes CAISESRGTHNEQFF.

V and J are TRBV7-7 and TRBJ2-5, with D unclear. The CDR3 runs 12 residues. The V and J ends lost 0 bases and 5 bases respectively, with 4 bases between them. CDR1 is SSHAT, CDR2 FNYEAQ, per germline (reference sequence). CDR3 nucleotide sequence: TGTGCCAGCAGCTTAGCGGGGGAGACCCAGTACTTC. Its translation: CASSLAGETQYF.